This T cell receptor beta chain is from a study of OX40 agonist ivuxolimab in advanced cancers. Method: immunoSEQ multiplex PCR; TCRdb's copy keeps in-frame clones and lacks some. Here the sample spans 40,000 to 45,000 clones, roughly 78% being singletons. The CDR3 loop spans 14 amino acids. Germline assignment: CDR1 SGDLS and CDR2 YYNGEE. The V end was cut by 4 bases, the J end by 8 bases, with 16 bases between. The sample in question was CD4+ or CD8+ T cells sorted from blood, obtained in a trial of the OX40 agonist ivuxolimab. This chain uses TRBV9 with TRBJ1-3, with D perhaps matching TRBD1 (5 bases). This TCR derives from an adult with an advanced solid tumor such as melanoma, head and neck, liver or kidney cancer. DNA of the CDR3: TGTGCCAGCAGCTGGGGCGCGCAGGATCACACCATATATTTT. As protein: CASSWGAQDHTIYF.